This TCR beta chain originates from a study of Ad26.COV2.S vaccination and SARS-CoV-2 variants. This CDR3 spans 14 amino acids. Germline CDR1 and CDR2: MDHEN and SYDVKM. V shed 6 bases and J shed 3 bases, with 13 bases lying between them. Data came from immunoSEQ multiplex PCR; TCRdb stores just in-frame clones and leaves some out. Altogether more than 300,000 clones are present, around four fifths being singletons, with the ten largest covering 2% to 2.5%. Described treatment: around 19 received Ad26.COV2.S at low or high dose, single or two shots; several received placebo; per-sample allocation not given. Specimens were obtained on day 63 following the first vaccine or placebo injection.

The source was peripheral blood, collected in a trial of Ad26.COV2.S vaccine versus placebo. This clonotype was sampled from a person aged 18-60 years who received the Ad26.COV2.S COVID-19 vaccine or a placebo. The chain recombines TRBV28 with TRBJ2-3; the D call may be TRBD1 or TRBD2 (7 bases each). CDR3 DNA: TGTGCCAGCAGAAGGGGGGGACAGACAGATACGCAGTATTTT. Its translation: CASRRGGQTDTQYF.